This T cell receptor (beta chain) originates from a study of shared clonotypes between healthy human individuals. Study-level findings and limits: Of the naive CD4 clonotypes, 4% to 5% were shared across several donors. Memory subsets generally showed lower estimated richness than naive subsets. The expectation was that sequencing depth would affect clonotype sharing among donors.

Germline CDR1 is MNHNS and CDR2 is SASEGT. The CDR3 runs 15 residues. Trimming cost V 0 bases and J 6 bases, with 14 bases left between them. As concerns this clone: What it binds is unknown.

Roughly 27,000 T cell genomes, or about 0.2 ug DNA, went into the sorted-subset replicate PCRs. Generated by immunoSEQ multiplex PCR, the TCRdb table keeps only in-frame clones and is missing some. The sample holds some 500,000 clones; 90% to 96% are singletons and the top ten take 0.05% to 0.08%. The chain has TRBV6-1 and TRBJ1-1, with unresolved D. The sequence came from a woman aged 30 to 39 in good health. Sequences were obtained from naive CD4+ T cells sorted from blood. Subset specified: CD45RA+ positively selected. The CDR3 coding sequence is TGTGCCAGCAGTGAAGCTCCGGCGGGCGTGGCTGAAGCTTTCTTT. This translates into CASSEAPAGVAEAFF.